The next 11 T cell receptor beta chains were all read from a single sample in a study of CD8+ T cells in alopecia areata. Sequencing relied on a cDNA template that was reverse transcribed from extracted RNA. Produced via immunoSEQ multiplex PCR; TCRdb's table is partial and in-frame only. The data contain some 180,000 clones, around 63% of them seen just once; the ten biggest clones take up 1.7%. This material consisted of CD4+ T cells sorted from blood, taken at week 0. The receptors were sampled from a human donor with alopecia areata.

V and J are TRBV29-1 and TRBJ2-7, with a possible D match to TRBD1 (5 bases). Trimming stripped 6 bases from V and 2 bases from J, with 8 bases between. In germline, CDR1 is SQVTM, CDR2 ANQGSEA. This CDR3 spans 11 amino acids. CDR3 residues: CSVQDTYEQYF. CDR3 bases: TGCAGCGTCCAGGACACCTACGAGCAGTACTTC.

The V and J genes are TRBV30 and TRBJ2-3; D is possibly TRBD2 (7 bases). The germline CDR1 and CDR2 sequences are GTSNPN and SVGIG (reference sequence). V was clipped by 0 bases and J by 1 base, with 26 bases between them. CDR3 length: 20 residues. This chain's CDR3 is CAWSVRGSRGATGGTDTQYF. The CDR3 coding sequence is TGTGCCTGGAGTGTACGGGGCAGCCGGGGGGCCACCGGGGGCACAGATACGCAGTATTTT.

V is TRBV10-3 and J is TRBJ1-4; TRBD1 matches 8 bases. This CDR3 region has 17 residues. After removal of 3 bases from V and 2 bases from J, the junction contained 8 bases not matched to a gene. Germline loops: CDR1 ENHRY, CDR2 SYGVKD. CDR3 bases: TGTGCCATCAGTGACCACAGACAGGGGAGCACTAATGAAAAACTGTTTTTT. The encoded protein is CAISDHRQGSTNEKLFF.

Note on this clone: The sample contains more than one DNA sequence encoding this CDR3. This sequence joins TRBV9 and TRBJ2-2; D may correspond to TRBD1 or TRBD2 (6 bases each). The V and J ends lost 0 bases and 4 bases respectively, with 13 bases between them. This CDR3 is 16 amino acids long. Germline-derived CDR1 and CDR2 are SGDLS and YYNGEE. In DNA, the CDR3 is TGTGCCAGCAGCGTAGGGAGGGGGGAAGGCACCGGGGAGCTGTTTTTT. Protein: CASSVGRGEGTGELFF.

The chain uses TRBV5-1 and TRBJ2-7; D remains ambiguous. CDR3 length: 13 amino acids. The germline V and J ends were trimmed by 0 bases and 2 bases, with 6 bases remaining between them. Looked up from germline, CDR1 is SGHRS and CDR2 is YFSETQ. The CDR3 region is CASSLAGPYEQYF. CDR3 coding DNA: TGCGCCAGCAGCTTGGCCGGGCCCTACGAGCAGTACTTC.

The chain uses TRBV12-5 and TRBJ1-1; D gene unclear. Germline V gene sequence: CDR1 LGHNT, CDR2 FRNRAP. The ends were cut back, 6 bases at V and 8 bases at J, with 13 bases in the middle. CDR3 size: 12 residues. The CDR3 loop is CASGSQPGEAFF. The CDR3 DNA sequence: TGTGCTAGTGGGTCACAGCCAGGAGAAGCTTTCTTT.

The chain employs TRBV29-1 and TRBJ1-1, with a weak D call TRBD1 (5 bases). Germline assignment: CDR1 SQVTM and CDR2 ANQGSEA. Trimming left V 5 bases short and J 2 bases short, with 15 bases between. The CDR3 is made up of 14 amino acids. The CDR3 spells CSVRGLGANTEAFF. The CDR3 bases are TGCAGCGTTCGGGGTTTAGGGGCAAACACTGAAGCTTTCTTT.

This clone was observed a handful of times. The V and J genes are TRBV7-2 and TRBJ2-5; D unclear. V gave up 1 base and J gave up 1 base, with 7 bases separating them. There are 14 residues in the CDR3. Germline CDR1 is SGHTA and CDR2 is FQGNSA. CDR3 sequence reads: CASSLGHSQETQYF. Here the CDR3 DNA reads TGTGCCAGCAGCTTAGGACACTCCCAAGAGACCCAGTACTTC.

The chain combines TRBV5-4 with TRBJ2-5; unclear D gene. Per germline, CDR1 SGHNT and CDR2 YYREEE (reference sequence). Trimming shortened V by 0 bases and J by 0 bases, and 6 bases separated the two germline ends. The CDR3 is made up of 14 amino acids. The CDR3 DNA sequence: TGTGCCAGCAGCTTGGATGGGTACCAAGAGACCCAGTACTTC. Protein product: CASSLDGYQETQYF.

CDR3 coding DNA: TGTGCCAGCAGTCGGGACAGGGACTATCCAGAGACCCAGTACTTC. Its protein product is CASSRDRDYPETQYF. This sequence joins TRBV13 and TRBJ2-5; 9 positions agree with TRBD1. Germline CDR1 and CDR2: PRHDT and FYEKMQ (reference sequence). The length of the CDR3 is 15 residues. The V gene end was trimmed by 6 bases and the J gene end by 4 bases; junction bases not matched to a gene: 9.

The gene calls are TRBV29-1 and TRBJ1-2, with 7 bases that match TRBD1. The CDR3 is 12 residues long. J was trimmed by 1 base and V by 7 bases; bases with no gene match: 3. From germline, CDR1 is SQVTM and CDR2 ANQGSEA. The CDR3 loop reads CSDRQGNYGYTF. CDR3 bases: TGCAGCGACCGACAGGGTAACTATGGCTACACCTTC.